The following is a T cell receptor beta chain sequence with its context. The antigen remains unidentified. The germline CDR1 and CDR2 sequences are LGHNA and YNFKEQ. CDR3 length equals 12 residues. The V end was cut by 6 bases, the J end by 5 bases, with 11 bases between. Using immunoSEQ multiplex PCR, the repertoire was profiled, and TCRdb retains in-frame clones only, with some absent. The sample shows 300,000 to 450,000 clones, 80% to 90% of them seen only once. The data are from a study of cytomegalovirus exposure and HLA in healthy donors. Study background: The 500 to 750 first-cohort repertoires and the 130 or so validation repertoires shared the same platform, a later analysis reported. Study results and limitations: The study found most TCR sequences rare, yet found some public TCRs in many donors.

This chain connects TRBV4-2 to TRBJ2-7, with a weak D call TRBD2 (6 bases). The clonotype was recovered from a woman younger than 30 in good health and CMV-seronegative. The specimen was PBMCs. The CDR3 protein is CASRGGGNEQYF. The CDR3 DNA is TGTGCCAGCAGAGGTGGGGGGAACGAGCAGTACTTC.